The 6 T cell receptor beta chains given below trace back to one sample, sequenced in a study of blood T cell repertoires in COVID-19. The data were produced by immunoSEQ multiplex PCR, yet TCRdb's version contains in-frame clones alone and is incomplete. This sample has about 310,000 clones; approximately 85% occur once, and the top ten carry roughly 2%. Sequencing was performed on PBMCs or T cells enriched from blood (not recorded which). All receptors derive from a man in his thirties or forties who had recovered from COVID-19.

This sequence joins TRBV24-1 and TRBJ2-3, with 7 bases aligning to TRBD1. CDR3 length: 17 residues. V gave up 3 bases and J gave up 1 base; unmatched junction bases: 9. Germline assignment: CDR1 KGHDR and CDR2 SFDVKD. CDR3 nucleotides: TGTGCCACCAGTGATCCGAAGCCGGGACAGCGCACAGATACGCAGTATTTT. Encoded protein: CATSDPKPGQRTDTQYF.

The genes are TRBV7-2 and TRBJ2-5, with a tentative D call TRBD2 (7 bases). Germline V lookup: CDR1 SGHTA, CDR2 FQGNSA. The CDR3 consists of 15 residues. V was clipped by 6 bases and J by 4 bases, with 18 bases between them. CDR3 residues: CASRGGSATGETQYF. The DNA for the CDR3 is TGTGCCAGCAGGGGGGGGTCAGCGACAGGAGAGACCCAGTACTTC.

The rearrangement uses TRBV6-5 and TRBJ1-6; possibly TRBD1 for D (5 bases). The germline gives CDR1 MNHEY, CDR2 SVGAGI. This CDR3 is 15 amino acids long. V dropped 4 bases and J dropped 5 bases, with 12 bases sitting between them. CDR3: CASSSGTADNSPLHF. DNA of the CDR3: TGTGCCAGCAGTTCCGGGACTGCGGATAATTCACCCCTCCACTTT.

The V call is TRBV10-2, the J call TRBJ1-2; D is unresolved. This CDR3 region has 12 residues. Germline V gives CDR1 WSHSY, CDR2 SAAADI. The V and J ends lost 8 bases and 1 base respectively, with 8 bases between them. The CDR3 DNA is TGCGCCAGCCTCGGACTTAACTATGGCTACACCTTC. This sequence encodes CASLGLNYGYTF.

V is TRBV7-2 and J is TRBJ1-5; a weak D match, TRBD1 (6 bases). CDR3 length equals 15 residues. V lost 0 bases and J lost 7, with 13 bases in between. The germline V gene has CDR1 SGHTA and CDR2 FQGNSA. The CDR3 loop is CASSLAQGRGQPQHF. The CDR3 DNA follows: TGTGCCAGCAGCTTAGCCCAGGGGAGGGGGCAGCCCCAGCATTTT.

This clone was observed a single time. V and J are TRBV6-5 and TRBJ1-1; a possible D gene is TRBD1 (6 bases). CDR1 is MNHEY, CDR2 SVGAGI, per germline. This CDR3 is built from 14 residues. V was clipped by 10 bases and J by 5 bases, with 20 bases between them. The DNA for the CDR3 is TGTGCCACAATTGCCCCAGGGGCGTGGACTGAAGCTTTCTTT. Its protein product is CATIAPGAWTEAFF.